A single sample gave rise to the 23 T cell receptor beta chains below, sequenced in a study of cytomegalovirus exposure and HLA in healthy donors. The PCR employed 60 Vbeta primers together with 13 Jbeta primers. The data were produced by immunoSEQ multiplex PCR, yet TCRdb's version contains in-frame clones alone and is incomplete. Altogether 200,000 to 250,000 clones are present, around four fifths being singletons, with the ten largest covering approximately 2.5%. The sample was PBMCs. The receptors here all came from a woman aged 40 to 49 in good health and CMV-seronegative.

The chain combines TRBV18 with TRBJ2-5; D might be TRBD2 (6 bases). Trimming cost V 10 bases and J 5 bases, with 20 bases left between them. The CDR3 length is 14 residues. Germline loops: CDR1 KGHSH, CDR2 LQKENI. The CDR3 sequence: CATQMATGVETQYF. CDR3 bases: TGTGCCACCCAAATGGCTACGGGGGTTGAGACCCAGTACTTC.

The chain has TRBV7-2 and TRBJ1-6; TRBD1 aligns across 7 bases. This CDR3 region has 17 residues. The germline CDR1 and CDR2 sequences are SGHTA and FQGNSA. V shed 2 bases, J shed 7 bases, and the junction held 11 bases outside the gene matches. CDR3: CASSLRVPGQTNSPLHF. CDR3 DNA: TGTGCCAGCAGCTTACGCGTTCCGGGACAGACCAATTCACCCCTCCACTTT.

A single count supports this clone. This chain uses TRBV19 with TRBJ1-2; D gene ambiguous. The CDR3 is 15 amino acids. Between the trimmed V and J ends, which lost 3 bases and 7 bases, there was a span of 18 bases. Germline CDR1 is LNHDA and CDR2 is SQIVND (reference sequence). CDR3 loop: CASSIRSGVFFGYTF. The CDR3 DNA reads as TGTGCCAGTAGTATTAGGTCAGGTGTTTTCTTTGGCTACACCTTC.

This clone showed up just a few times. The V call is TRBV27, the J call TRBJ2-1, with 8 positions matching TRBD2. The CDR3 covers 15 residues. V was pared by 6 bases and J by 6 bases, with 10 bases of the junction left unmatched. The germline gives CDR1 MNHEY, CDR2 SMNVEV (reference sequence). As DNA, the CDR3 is TGTGCCAGCAGACTGACGGGACTAGTCCCCAATGAGCAGTTCTTC. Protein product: CASRLTGLVPNEQFF.

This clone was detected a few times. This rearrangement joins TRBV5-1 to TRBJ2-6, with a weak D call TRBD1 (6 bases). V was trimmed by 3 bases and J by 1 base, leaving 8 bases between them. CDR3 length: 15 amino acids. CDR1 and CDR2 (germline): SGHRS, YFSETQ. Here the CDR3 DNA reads TGCGCCAGCAGCTCACAGGGATCTGGGGCCAACGTCCTGACTTTC. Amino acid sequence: CASSSQGSGANVLTF.

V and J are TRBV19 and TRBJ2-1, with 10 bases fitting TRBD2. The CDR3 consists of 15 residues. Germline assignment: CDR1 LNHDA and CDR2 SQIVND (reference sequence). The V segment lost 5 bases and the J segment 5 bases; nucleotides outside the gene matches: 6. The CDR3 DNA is TGTGCCAGTAGTCCTAGCGGGAGAGGGCACAATGAGCAGTTCTTC. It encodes CASSPSGRGHNEQFF.

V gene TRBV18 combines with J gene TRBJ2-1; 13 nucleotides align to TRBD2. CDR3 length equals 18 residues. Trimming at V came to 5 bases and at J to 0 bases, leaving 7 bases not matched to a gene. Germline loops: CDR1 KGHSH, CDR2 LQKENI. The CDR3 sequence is CASSTGTSGVRSYNEQFF. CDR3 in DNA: TGTGCCAGCTCAACCGGGACTAGCGGGGTCCGCTCCTACAATGAGCAGTTCTTC.

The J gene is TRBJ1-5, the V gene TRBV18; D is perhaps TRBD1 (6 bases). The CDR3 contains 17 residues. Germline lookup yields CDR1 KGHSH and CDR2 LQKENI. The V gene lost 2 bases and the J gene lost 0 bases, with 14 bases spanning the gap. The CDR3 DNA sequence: TGTGCCAGCTCACCATCAGACAGGTACAATAGCAATCAGCCCCAGCATTTT. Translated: CASSPSDRYNSNQPQHF.

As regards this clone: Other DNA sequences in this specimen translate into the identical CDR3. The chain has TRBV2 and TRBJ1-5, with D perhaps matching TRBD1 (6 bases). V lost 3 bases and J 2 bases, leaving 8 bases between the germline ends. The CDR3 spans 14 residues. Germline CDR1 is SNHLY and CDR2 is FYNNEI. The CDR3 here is CASSDRGGNQPQHF. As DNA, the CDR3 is TGTGCCAGCAGTGACAGGGGAGGCAATCAGCCCCAGCATTTT.

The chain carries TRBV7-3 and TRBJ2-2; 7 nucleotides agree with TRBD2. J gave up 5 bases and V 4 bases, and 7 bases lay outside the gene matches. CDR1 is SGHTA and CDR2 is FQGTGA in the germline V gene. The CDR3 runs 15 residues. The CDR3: CASSSIGGRTGELFF. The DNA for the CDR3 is TGTGCCAGCAGCTCAATCGGGGGGAGAACCGGGGAGCTGTTTTTT.

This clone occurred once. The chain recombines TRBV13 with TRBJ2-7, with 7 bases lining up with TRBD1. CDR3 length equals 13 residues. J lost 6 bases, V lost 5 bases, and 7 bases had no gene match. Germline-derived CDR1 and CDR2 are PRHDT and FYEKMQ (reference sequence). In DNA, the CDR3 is TGTGCCAGCAGCGACCCACACAGGGGCGAGCAGTACTTC. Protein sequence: CASSDPHRGEQYF.

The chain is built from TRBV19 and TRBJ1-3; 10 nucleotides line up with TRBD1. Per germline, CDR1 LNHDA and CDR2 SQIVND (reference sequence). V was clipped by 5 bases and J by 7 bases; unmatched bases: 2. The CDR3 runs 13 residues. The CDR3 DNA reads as TGTGCCAGTAGTGCGGACAGGGGGAACACCATATATTTT. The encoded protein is CASSADRGNTIYF.

CDR3 residues: CASGDIAGGLAKNIQYF. CDR3 DNA: TGTGCCAGCGGTGATATAGCGGGAGGGTTAGCCAAAAACATTCAGTACTTC. V usage is TRBV27 and J usage is TRBJ2-4, with TRBD2 identical over 11 bases. Losses at the gene ends were 8 bases for V and 0 bases for J; bases not matched to a gene: 9. Germline assignment: CDR1 MNHEY and CDR2 SMNVEV (reference sequence). The CDR3 sequence is 17 residues long.

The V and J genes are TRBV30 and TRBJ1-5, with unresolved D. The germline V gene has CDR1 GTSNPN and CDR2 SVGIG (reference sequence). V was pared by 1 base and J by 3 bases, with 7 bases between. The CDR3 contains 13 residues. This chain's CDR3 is CAWSESVNQPQHF. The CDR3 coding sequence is TGTGCCTGGAGTGAGTCAGTCAATCAGCCCCAGCATTTT.

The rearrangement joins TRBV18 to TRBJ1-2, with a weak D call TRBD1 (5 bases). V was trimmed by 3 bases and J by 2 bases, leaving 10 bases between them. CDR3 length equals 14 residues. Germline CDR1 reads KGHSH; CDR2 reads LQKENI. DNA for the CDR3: TGTGCCAGCTCACCCGAGGGACTCAACTATGGCTACACCTTC. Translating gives CASSPEGLNYGYTF. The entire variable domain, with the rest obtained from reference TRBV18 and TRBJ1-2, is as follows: NAGVMQNPRHLVRRRGQEARLRCSPMKGHSHVYWYRQLPEEGLKFMVYLQKENIIDESGMPKERFSAEFPKEGPSILRIQQVVRGDSAAYFCASSPEGLNYGYTFGSGTRLTVV.

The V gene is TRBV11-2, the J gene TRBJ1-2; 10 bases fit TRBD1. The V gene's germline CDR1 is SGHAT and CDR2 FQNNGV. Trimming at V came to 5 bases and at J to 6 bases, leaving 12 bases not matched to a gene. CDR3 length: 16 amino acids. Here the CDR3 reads CASSPLRGDRGNGYTF. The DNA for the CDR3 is TGTGCCAGCAGCCCTCTCCGGGGGGACAGGGGTAATGGCTACACCTTC.

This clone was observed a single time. As DNA, the CDR3 is TGTGCCAGCAGCCCGGACAGCTTCGACACCATATATTTT. It specifies CASSPDSFDTIYF. The rearrangement links TRBV7-6 to TRBJ1-3; TRBD1 is a possible D gene (6 bases). Germline CDR1 is SGHVS and CDR2 is FNYEAQ. The CDR3 loop spans 13 amino acids. Deletions cut 5 bases from V and 8 bases from J, with 13 bases between.

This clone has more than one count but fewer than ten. CDR3 loop: CASSSTGNSNQPQHF. In DNA form, the CDR3 reads TGTGCCAGCTCCTCGACAGGTAATAGCAATCAGCCCCAGCATTTT. This chain connects TRBV18 to TRBJ1-5; D is possibly TRBD1 (6 bases). This CDR3 has 15 residues. CDR1 KGHSH and CDR2 LQKENI come from the germline V gene. Trimming pared 6 bases from V and 0 bases from J, leaving 12 bases between. The full variable domain, its missing parts supplied by reference TRBV18 and TRBJ1-5, is NAGVMQNPRHLVRRRGQEARLRCSPMKGHSHVYWYRQLPEEGLKFMVYLQKENIIDESGMPKERFSAEFPKEGPSILRIQQVVRGDSAAYFCASSSTGNSNQPQHFGDGTRLSIL.

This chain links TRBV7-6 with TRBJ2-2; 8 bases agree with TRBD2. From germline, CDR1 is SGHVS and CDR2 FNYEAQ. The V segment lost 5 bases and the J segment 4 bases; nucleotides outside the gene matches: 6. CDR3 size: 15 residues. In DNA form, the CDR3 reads TGTGCCAGCAGCACCGGGACTAGAGGCACCGGGGAGCTGTTTTTT. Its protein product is CASSTGTRGTGELFF.

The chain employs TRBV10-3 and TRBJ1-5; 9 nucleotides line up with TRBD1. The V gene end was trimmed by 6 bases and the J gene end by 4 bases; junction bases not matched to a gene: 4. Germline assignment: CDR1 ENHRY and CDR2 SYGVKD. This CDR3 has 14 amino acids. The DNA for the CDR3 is TGTGCCATCAGGGGGACAGGGTTTAATCAGCCCCAGCATTTT. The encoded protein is CAIRGTGFNQPQHF.

The CDR3 bases are TGTGCCAGCAGCTTTATTCTGGGCAGGGGGGCCCCAGGCTACACCTTC. This sequence encodes CASSFILGRGAPGYTF. The chain recombines TRBV5-4 with TRBJ1-2; TRBD1 matches 7 bases. Trimming took 2 bases from V and 8 from J; bases not matched to a gene: 15. The germline V gene encodes CDR1 SGHNT and CDR2 YYREEE (reference sequence). CDR3 size: 16 residues.

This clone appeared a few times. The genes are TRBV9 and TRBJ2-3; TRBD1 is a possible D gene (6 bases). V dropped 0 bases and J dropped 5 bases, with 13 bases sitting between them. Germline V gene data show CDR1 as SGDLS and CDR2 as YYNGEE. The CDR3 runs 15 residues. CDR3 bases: TGTGCCAGCAGCGTAGCAACAGGGTTAGTAGATACGCAGTATTTT. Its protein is CASSVATGLVDTQYF.

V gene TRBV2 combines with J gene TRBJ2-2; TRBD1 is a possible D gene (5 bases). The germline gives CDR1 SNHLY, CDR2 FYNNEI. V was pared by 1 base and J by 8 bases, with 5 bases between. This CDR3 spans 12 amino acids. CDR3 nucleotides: TGTGCCAGCAGTGAAGGACAGGGGGAGCTGTTTTTT. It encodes CASSEGQGELFF.